The 15 T cell receptor beta chains below all came from one sample that was sequenced in a study of memory CD4+ T cells and cytomegalovirus serostatus. Clones were read by immunoSEQ multiplex PCR, and TCRdb kept only the in-frame ones, dropping some. The sample lists roughly 60,000 clones, 70% to 80% occurring once. The sort gate was single viable CD3+CD4+CD8-CD45RO+ cells for memory CD4+ T cells. Sequencing used memory CD4+ T cells from blood. Receptors originate from an adult in good health and CMV-seronegative.

As DNA, the CDR3 is TGTGCCAGTAGTAAGGTTAGCGGGAGAGCCTACGAGCAGTACTTC. Residues: CASSKVSGRAYEQYF. The chain carries TRBV19 and TRBJ2-7; 9 bases agree with TRBD2. Trimming cost V 4 bases and J 2 bases; bases outside gene matches: 6. The germline CDR1 and CDR2 sequences are LNHDA and SQIVND (reference sequence). The CDR3 contains 15 residues.

The chain joins TRBV18 to TRBJ1-1; D is undetermined. Germline loops: CDR1 KGHSH, CDR2 LQKENI. The CDR3 consists of 13 residues. The ends were cut back, 4 bases at V and 3 bases at J, with 9 bases in the middle. CDR3 protein: CASSQAKDTEAFF. In DNA form, the CDR3 reads TGTGCCAGCTCACAGGCAAAAGACACTGAAGCTTTCTTT.

The chain employs TRBV19 and TRBJ2-5; 8 bases are shared with TRBD1. The trim removed 5 bases at V and 5 bases at J, leaving 10 bases unmatched. The CDR3 has 15 residues. CDR1 and CDR2 from the germline V gene are LNHDA and SQIVND (reference sequence). The DNA of the CDR3 is TGTGCCAGTAGTGAGGACAGGGCCCTGGGGGAGACCCAGTACTTC. It yields the protein CASSEDRALGETQYF.

The CDR3 bases are TGTGCCAGCAGCCAAAGGACTAGGTTTGGAGAGCAGTTCTTC. Translated, it gives CASSQRTRFGEQFF. V gene TRBV7-2 combines with J gene TRBJ2-1, with 7 bases fitting TRBD2. The germline gives CDR1 SGHTA, CDR2 FQGNSA. This CDR3 comprises 14 residues. V lost 5 bases and J lost 10; bases outside the gene matches: 11.

V gene TRBV19 combines with J gene TRBJ1-5; weak D call: TRBD1 (5 bases). The V and J ends lost 3 bases and 8 bases respectively, with 14 bases between them. The CDR3 is 14 amino acids. Germline loops: CDR1 LNHDA, CDR2 SQIVND (reference sequence). In nucleotides, the CDR3 is TGTGCCAGTAGTATGGGAAAAGGGGTAGAGCCCCAGCATTTT. Amino acid sequence: CASSMGKGVEPQHF. The full variable domain, in which reference TRBV19 and TRBJ1-5 provide the parts outside the CDR3, is DGGITQSPKYLFRKEGQNVTLSCEQNLNHDAMYWYRQDPGQGLRLIYYSQIVNDFQKGDIAEGYSVSREKKESFPLTVTSAQKNPTAFYLCASSMGKGVEPQHFGDGTRLSIL.

J is TRBJ2-7 and V is TRBV28, with D uncertain. Looked up from germline, CDR1 is MDHEN and CDR2 is SYDVKM. The CDR3 runs to 14 residues. V was shortened by 7 bases and J by 1 base, with 14 bases between the two germline ends. Written as DNA, the CDR3 is TGTGCCAGCATCCTGGACCTGACATCCTACGAGCAGTACTTC. It codes for CASILDLTSYEQYF. Drawing the rest from reference TRBV28 and TRBJ2-7, the complete variable domain is DVKVTQSSRYLVKRTGEKVFLECVQDMDHENMFWYRQDPGLGLRLIYFSYDVKMKEKGDIPEGYSVSREKKERFSLILESASTNQTSMYLCASILDLTSYEQYFGPGTRLTVT.

This chain joins TRBV4-1 and TRBJ2-5; 9 nucleotides line up with TRBD2. The CDR3 spans 17 residues. J gave up 1 base and V 1 base, and 7 bases lay outside the gene matches. CDR1 is MGHRA and CDR2 is YSYEKL in the germline V gene. This chain's CDR3 is CASSQAGGGRVQETQYF. The CDR3 DNA reads TGCGCCAGCAGCCAAGCGGGCGGCGGGAGGGTCCAAGAGACCCAGTACTTC.

The chain couples TRBV28 to TRBJ1-4, with 12 bases lining up with TRBD1. The CDR3 covers 14 residues. The V gene's germline CDR1 is MDHEN and CDR2 SYDVKM. V was pared by 4 bases and J by 8 bases, with 2 bases of the junction left unmatched. The CDR3 nucleotides read TGTGCCAGCAGTTGGGACAGGGGGCTGGAAAAACTGTTTTTT. Its translation: CASSWDRGLEKLFF. Looking up the rest from reference TRBV28 and TRBJ1-4 gives the full variable domain: DVKVTQSSRYLVKRTGEKVFLECVQDMDHENMFWYRQDPGLGLRLIYFSYDVKMKEKGDIPEGYSVSREKKERFSLILESASTNQTSMYLCASSWDRGLEKLFFGSGTQLSVL.

The chain has TRBV7-9 and TRBJ2-1; D is unresolved. The germline V and J ends were trimmed by 5 bases and 5 bases, with 4 bases remaining between them. Germline V CDR1 and CDR2: SEHNR, FQNEAQ (reference sequence). CDR3 length: 11 amino acids. The CDR3 protein is CASSQNNEQFF. CDR3 sequence (DNA): TGTGCCAGCAGCCAAAACAATGAGCAGTTCTTC.

The J gene is TRBJ2-1, the V gene TRBV9; D is tentatively TRBD1 or TRBD2 (5 bases each). CDR1 and CDR2 (germline): SGDLS, YYNGEE. The length of the CDR3 is 15 residues. Trimming removed 4 bases from V and 6 bases from J, with 17 bases in between. The CDR3 DNA sequence: TGTGCCAGCAGCCCCTGGGGGAGTCCCACCAATGAGCAGTTCTTC. As protein: CASSPWGSPTNEQFF.

The chain has TRBV5-1 and TRBJ2-2; 11 positions agree with TRBD1. The CDR3 is made up of 16 amino acids. In germline, CDR1 is SGHRS, CDR2 YFSETQ. J lost 6 bases, V lost 1 base, and 5 bases had no gene match. CDR3 nucleotide sequence: TGCGCCAGCAGCTTGCCAATGGGACAGGGGGCCGGGGAGCTGTTTTTT. Translated: CASSLPMGQGAGELFF.

This chain uses TRBV7-9 with TRBJ1-4; 7 bases match TRBD1. The V segment lost 4 bases and the J segment 5 bases; nucleotides outside the gene matches: 7. The CDR3 totals 15 residues. Germline V gives CDR1 SEHNR, CDR2 FQNEAQ (reference sequence). CDR3 loop: CASSSVGTENEKLFF. The CDR3 region has the DNA TGTGCCAGCAGCTCAGTGGGGACAGAGAATGAAAAACTGTTTTTT.

This chain connects TRBV19 to TRBJ2-2; 12 positions match TRBD2. CDR1 is LNHDA, CDR2 SQIVND, per germline (reference sequence). The J segment lost 1 base and the V segment lost 4 bases, leaving 7 bases of the junction unmatched. This CDR3 spans 18 amino acids. CDR3 residues: CASSTRTSGAKNTGELFF. In DNA, the CDR3 is TGTGCCAGTAGTACCAGGACTAGCGGGGCCAAGAACACCGGGGAGCTGTTTTTT.

V gene TRBV27 combines with J gene TRBJ1-2; D is ambiguous. Germline CDR1 is MNHEY and CDR2 is SMNVEV (reference sequence). Between the trimmed V and J ends, which lost 0 bases and 3 bases, there was a span of 11 bases. The CDR3 runs to 15 residues. Here the CDR3 DNA reads TGTGCCAGCAGTTTATCGCCCCGAGCGGACTATGGCTACACCTTC. This codes for CASSLSPRADYGYTF.

This rearrangement joins TRBV18 to TRBJ1-3; weak D call: TRBD1 (6 bases). Trimming left V 5 bases short and J 4 bases short, with 9 bases between. The CDR3 is made up of 13 amino acids. Germline V gene sequence: CDR1 KGHSH, CDR2 LQKENI. CDR3 nucleotide sequence: TGTGCCAGCTCATCGGACAGAGGAAACACCATATATTTT. Amino acids: CASSSDRGNTIYF.